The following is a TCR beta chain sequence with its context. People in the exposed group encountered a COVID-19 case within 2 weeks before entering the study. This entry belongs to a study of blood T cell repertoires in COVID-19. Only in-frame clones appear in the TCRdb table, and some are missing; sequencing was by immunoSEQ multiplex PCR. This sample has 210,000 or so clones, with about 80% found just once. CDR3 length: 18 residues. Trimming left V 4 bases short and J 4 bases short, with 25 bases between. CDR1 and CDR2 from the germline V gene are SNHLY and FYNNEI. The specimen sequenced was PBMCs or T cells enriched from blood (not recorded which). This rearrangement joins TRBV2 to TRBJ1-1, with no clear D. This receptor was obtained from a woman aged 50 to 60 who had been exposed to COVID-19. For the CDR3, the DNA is TGTGCCAGCAGTGCCCGCACGAGGGCGGATAGATTGAGCACTGAAGCTTTCTTT. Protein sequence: CASSARTRADRLSTEAFF.